This T cell receptor beta chain was found in a study of blood T cell repertoires in COVID-19. Study-level information: Material from acute and convalescent COVID-19 was sourced from the United States, Italy and Spain. T cells, B-cell-depleted T cells, or PBMCs provided the cDNA or gDNA that served as material.

This CDR3 region has 13 residues. CDR1 is LNHDA and CDR2 is SQIVND in the germline V gene (reference sequence). Trimming cost V 3 bases and J 10 bases, with 15 bases left between them. Methods used by the authors: Amplification with reference gene primers provided the estimates of nucleated cell counts. Libraries were prepared by immunoSEQ multiplex PCR; TCRdb keeps only in-frame clonotypes and omits some of them. That table supplies the V and J calls and clone size; D and trimming were determined from the DNA. The sample lists fewer than 250,000 clones; roughly 80% were seen once. The source material was peripheral blood. This clonotype was obtained from a woman older than 75 with acute or convalescent COVID-19. J is TRBJ1-1 and V is TRBV19; unclear D gene. CDR3 region: CASSMNGEYGAFF. The CDR3 bases are TGTGCCAGTAGTATGAACGGGGAATATGGAGCTTTCTTT.